Presented here are 17 T cell receptor beta chains from one specimen sequenced in a study of cytomegalovirus exposure and HLA in healthy donors. PCR employed 60 Vbeta and 13 Jbeta primers. Method: immunoSEQ multiplex PCR; TCRdb's copy keeps in-frame clones and lacks some. Among under 200,000 clones listed, more than 65% were seen once. The source material was PBMCs. These receptors all stem from a woman between 40 and 55 years old in good health and CMV-seropositive.

The chain combines TRBV28 with TRBJ2-2, with 7 bases that match TRBD1. CDR1 MDHEN and CDR2 SYDVKM come from the germline V gene. The ends lost 5 bases at V and 4 bases at J; junction bases unmatched: 10. The CDR3 loop spans 16 amino acids. CDR3 loop: CASSLRQGRGTGELFF. The DNA of the CDR3 is TGTGCCAGCAGTCTAAGACAGGGCCGGGGCACCGGGGAGCTGTTTTTT.

The chain couples TRBV7-2 to TRBJ2-7, with 11 bases that match TRBD2. CDR3 length: 15 amino acids. Losses at the gene ends were 5 bases for V and 2 bases for J; bases not matched to a gene: 5. In germline, CDR1 is SGHTA, CDR2 FQGNSA. CDR3 loop: CASSQGLAGPYEQYF. For the CDR3, the DNA is TGTGCCAGCAGCCAAGGACTAGCGGGCCCCTACGAGCAGTACTTC.

This clone was counted a few times. The chain has TRBV5-1 and TRBJ2-7, with 10 nucleotides matching TRBD1. Germline V gives CDR1 SGHRS, CDR2 YFSETQ. CDR3 length: 15 residues. V dropped 4 bases and J dropped 7; count of bases not matched to a gene: 11. The CDR3 DNA follows: TGCGCCAGCAGCGCGTCCGGGACAGGGGAAGAAGAGCAGTACTTC. Its protein product is CASSASGTGEEEQYF.

The table lists this clone with a count of one. A junction end diverges from the germline sequence, so it may reflect a read error. The CDR3 DNA reads as TGCGCCAGCAGCCAAGATAGGGCAGGGCACTATGGCTACCCCTTC. Its protein product is CASSQDRAGHYGYPF. This rearrangement joins TRBV4-3 to TRBJ1-2; tentatively, D is TRBD1 (5 bases). Germline loops: CDR1 LGHNA, CDR2 YSLEER. The CDR3 runs 15 residues.

The CDR3 DNA sequence: TGTGCCAGCACCCAGGACAGGATTTATGGCTACACCTTC. The encoded protein is CASTQDRIYGYTF. V is TRBV6-6 and J is TRBJ1-2; 7 positions match TRBD1. Germline V lookup: CDR1 MNHNY, CDR2 SVGAGI (reference sequence). The length of the CDR3 is 13 residues. V dropped 7 bases and J dropped 5; count of bases not matched to a gene: 7.

A few counts support this clone. CDR3 bases: TGCGCCAGCAGCCCTCGGACTAGCGGGGGGAACACCGGGGAGCTGTTTTTT. Translated, it gives CASSPRTSGGNTGELFF. The rearrangement links TRBV5-1 to TRBJ2-2; 13 nucleotides match TRBD2. The junction had 4 bases not matched to a gene; V was cut back by 4 bases and J by 1 base. Germline lookup yields CDR1 SGHRS and CDR2 YFSETQ. This CDR3 is 17 amino acids long.

The V call is TRBV5-1, the J call TRBJ2-1, with 10 positions matching TRBD2. The CDR3 is made up of 16 amino acids. CDR1 and CDR2 (germline): SGHRS, YFSETQ. J lost 3 bases, V lost 3 bases, and 6 bases had no gene match. CDR3 sequence (DNA): TGCGCCAGCAGCTCCGCCAGCGGGGGGGTCTACAATGAGCAGTTCTTC. Translated: CASSSASGGVYNEQFF.

This clone was recorded only once. The V call is TRBV7-2, the J call TRBJ2-7; perhaps TRBD1 as D (6 bases). V lost 2 bases and J lost 0, with 11 bases in between. There are 15 residues in the CDR3. CDR1 is SGHTA and CDR2 is FQGNSA in the germline V gene. In DNA, the CDR3 is TGTGCCAGCAGCTTAATTCCAGGGGCCTCCTACGAGCAGTACTTC. This encodes CASSLIPGASYEQYF.

The chain joins TRBV9 to TRBJ2-5, with 8 bases lining up with TRBD2. The germline V gene has CDR1 SGDLS and CDR2 YYNGEE. There are 13 residues in the CDR3. Trimming at V came to 4 bases and at J to 6 bases, leaving 5 bases not matched to a gene. The CDR3 nucleotides are TGTGCCAGCAGCCTCTCTAGCGGGCAGACCCAGTACTTC. Translation: CASSLSSGQTQYF.

J is TRBJ1-2 and V is TRBV15; the D gene is possibly TRBD1 (5 bases). Germline CDR1 is LNHNV and CDR2 is YYDKDF (reference sequence). The CDR3 covers 14 residues. V lost 0 bases and J 8 bases, leaving 13 bases between the germline ends. CDR3 nucleotide sequence: TGTGCCACCAGCAGAGATCCGATACGGGGGGGCTACACCTTC. Translating gives CATSRDPIRGGYTF.

On this clone: An end of the junction does not agree with germline; a read error may underlie this. V is TRBV18 and J is TRBJ1-5; 7 bases align to TRBD1. Germline V gene lookup returns CDR1 KGHSH and CDR2 LQKENI. The CDR3 runs 15 residues. The CDR3 protein is CASSRGQEHNQPQNF. CDR3 sequence (DNA): TGTGCCAGCTCACGAGGACAGGAGCACAATCAGCCCCAGAATTTT.

The rearrangement uses TRBV7-9 and TRBJ1-2, with D possibly matching TRBD1 (6 bases). CDR3 length: 13 residues. From germline, CDR1 is SEHNR and CDR2 FQNEAQ (reference sequence). Trimming removed 2 bases from V and 4 bases from J, with 8 bases in between. CDR3 nucleotide sequence: TGTGCCAGCAGCTTAAGGGACACCTATGGCTACACCTTC. Its protein is CASSLRDTYGYTF.

This clone has a handful of counts. The germline gene is not matched at one end of the junction; a read error may be the cause. V gene TRBV7-8 combines with J gene TRBJ1-3; 8 positions match TRBD1. This CDR3 is 13 amino acids long. Per the germline V gene, CDR1 is SGHVS and CDR2 is FQNEAQ. CDR3 sequence (DNA): TGTGCCAGCAGCGTCGACAGGGGAAGCACCATATATTTT. This sequence encodes CASSVDRGSTIYF.

The chain uses TRBV19 and TRBJ2-7, with TRBD2 matching 7 bases. Germline CDR1 LNHDA, CDR2 SQIVND (reference sequence). The junction had 5 bases not matched to a gene; V was cut back by 1 base and J by 5 bases. CDR3 length: 14 amino acids. The chain's CDR3 is CASSIGGSTDEQYF. In DNA, the CDR3 is TGTGCCAGTAGTATAGGCGGGAGTACCGACGAGCAGTACTTC. The entire variable domain, with the rest obtained from reference TRBV19 and TRBJ2-7, is as follows: DGGITQSPKYLFRKEGQNVTLSCEQNLNHDAMYWYRQDPGQGLRLIYYSQIVNDFQKGDIAEGYSVSREKKESFPLTVTSAQKNPTAFYLCASSIGGSTDEQYFGPGTRLTVT.

The chain links TRBV10-3 to TRBJ1-2; TRBD1 matches 7 bases. Germline CDR1 ENHRY, CDR2 SYGVKD. Trimming at V came to 8 bases and at J to 3 bases, leaving 3 bases not matched to a gene. The CDR3 extends over 12 amino acids. CDR3 DNA: TGTGCCATCGGAACAGGGGACTATGGCTACACCTTC. Its translation: CAIGTGDYGYTF.

This sequence joins TRBV27 and TRBJ2-3; TRBD2 aligns across 14 bases. Trimming cost V 6 bases and J 5 bases; bases outside gene matches: 10. Germline CDR1 reads MNHEY; CDR2 reads SMNVEV (reference sequence). The CDR3 consists of 17 residues. The CDR3, as DNA: TGTGCCAGCAGAACCGAGCTCGGACTAGCGGGAGGAGATACGCAGTATTTT. Amino acids: CASRTELGLAGGDTQYF.

The J gene is TRBJ2-2, the V gene TRBV29-1, with 7 bases identical to TRBD2. With 7 bases clipped from V and 3 bases from J, the junction kept 8 bases outside the gene matches. CDR1 SQVTM and CDR2 ANQGSEA come from the germline V gene. The length of the CDR3 is 14 residues. The CDR3 spells CSAGRGRDTGELFF. The DNA of the CDR3 is TGCAGCGCCGGCCGGGGGAGGGACACCGGGGAGCTGTTTTTT.